The 18 T cell receptor beta chains presented below share a single source sample, sequenced in a study of T-cell reconstitution after alpha-beta-depleted transplantation in children. Unique molecular identifiers were incorporated when the TCRbeta library was constructed. Each CDR3 protein gets one entry after TCRdb re-called the PCR reads with MiXCR. This table has about 980,000 distinct CDR3 sequences, less than 30% appearing once. Sequences were derived from PBMCs, mostly from graft donor cells, sampled 360 days after TCRalphabeta/CD19-depleted stem cell transplant. All receptors come from a boy under two years old who had a stem cell transplant for SCID, so the T cells may come from the graft donor.

The CDR3 sequence is CATSQTGIPYEQYF. The CDR3 region has the DNA TGTGCCACCAGCCAAACAGGAATCCCCTACGAGCAGTACTTC. The chain couples TRBV15 to TRBJ2-7, with D perhaps matching TRBD1 (5 bases). This CDR3 is built from 14 residues. With 5 bases removed from V and 2 bases from J, the gap between germline ends came to 13 bases. Looked up from germline, CDR1 is LNHNV and CDR2 is YYDKDF (reference sequence).

This sequence joins TRBV5-1 and TRBJ2-3, with TRBD2 identical over 10 bases. This CDR3 comprises 17 residues. The V and J ends lost 3 bases and 3 bases, in that order; junction bases with no gene match: 10. The germline CDR1 and CDR2 sequences are SGHRS and YFSETQ. The CDR3 DNA sequence: TGCGCCAGCAGCTGGCCCCGGCTAGCGGGGGATACAGATACGCAGTATTTT. It yields the protein CASSWPRLAGDTDTQYF. Using reference TRBV5-1 and TRBJ2-3 for the parts outside the CDR3, the full variable domain is KAGVTQTPRYLIKTRGQQVTLSCSPISGHRSVSWYQQTPGQGLQFLFEYFSETQRNKGNFPGRFSGRQFSNSRSEMNVSTLELGDSALYLCASSWPRLAGDTDTQYFGPGTRLTVL.

This clonotype was seen more than once but under ten times. J is TRBJ2-1 and V is TRBV6-4, with TRBD2 matching over 15 bases. In germline, CDR1 is MRHNA, CDR2 SNTAGT. Trimming removed 6 bases from V and 6 bases from J; junction bases left unmatched: 15. The CDR3 length is 19 residues. CDR3 protein: CASSRGLAGGPTGGNEQFF. The CDR3, as DNA: TGTGCCAGCAGCCGTGGACTAGCGGGGGGGCCTACGGGTGGCAATGAGCAGTTCTTC.

This clonotype was observed a single time. The rearrangement uses TRBV5-1 and TRBJ1-2; TRBD1 is a possible D gene (5 bases). The V end lost 4 bases, the J end lost 4 bases, and 17 bases lay between the germline ends. CDR1 is SGHRS, CDR2 YFSETQ, per germline. The CDR3 has 15 residues. The CDR3: CASSPGTLEAYGYTF. CDR3 bases: TGCGCCAGCAGCCCCGGGACGCTGGAGGCCTATGGCTACACCTTC.

This clonotype occurred a few times. The chain combines TRBV5-6 with TRBJ2-5, with D uncertain. CDR3 size: 13 residues. Per germline, CDR1 SGHDT and CDR2 YYEEEE. V lost 4 bases, J lost 7 bases, and 14 bases lay in between. CDR3 bases: TGTGCCAGCAGCACGGGCTCTCCAGGGACCCAGTACTTC. Translated: CASSTGSPGTQYF.

This chain uses TRBV5-1 with TRBJ2-2, with D possibly being TRBD1 or TRBD2 (6 bases each). Trimming stripped 1 base from V and 5 bases from J, with 21 bases between. Germline CDR1 and CDR2: SGHRS and YFSETQ. CDR3 length: 18 residues. This chain's CDR3 is CASSLRLRGASLTGELFF. CDR3 sequence (DNA): TGCGCCAGCAGCTTGAGGCTAAGGGGGGCGAGCCTAACCGGGGAGCTGTTTTTT.

The J gene is TRBJ1-4, the V gene TRBV6-2 or TRBV6-3; the D gene is possibly TRBD1 (5 bases). Between the trimmed V and J ends, which lost 2 bases and 8 bases, there was a span of 33 bases. Looked up from germline, CDR1 is MNHEY and CDR2 is SVGEGT. This CDR3 is built from 21 residues. The CDR3 DNA reads TGTGCCAGCAGTTACCCGCCCTTTGTAAGGCAGGGAGCCTCGTATGGGGAAAAACTGTTTTTT. Encoded protein: CASSYPPFVRQGASYGEKLFF.

The gene calls are TRBV5-1 and TRBJ1-4; maybe TRBD1 (6 bases). CDR3 length: 15 residues. V was cut by 4 bases and J by 7 bases, with 17 bases left in between. Germline CDR1 reads SGHRS; CDR2 reads YFSETQ. DNA for the CDR3: TGCGCCAGCAGCCGCCTCGCAGGGGCGAGTGAAAAACTGTTTTTT. Its protein is CASSRLAGASEKLFF.

This clonotype turned up a few times. This chain uses TRBV4-1 with TRBJ2-2, with D uncertain. Trimming shortened V by 0 bases and J by 6 bases, and 2 bases separated the two germline ends. Germline CDR1 is MGHRA and CDR2 is YSYEKL. The CDR3 is 12 amino acids. The CDR3 region is CASSQEAGELFF. The CDR3 DNA sequence: TGCGCCAGCAGCCAAGAAGCCGGGGAGCTGTTTTTT.

Of note for this clonotype: An end of the junction differs from the germline gene, which may be a read error. The chain is built from TRBV20-1 and TRBJ1-5; 10 nucleotides align to TRBD1. CDR3 size: 16 residues. Germline CDR1 DFQATT, CDR2 SNEGSKA (reference sequence). The CDR3 nucleotides read TGCTGTGCTAGAGGCCCCGACAGGGGGCGCGGGCAGCCCCAGCATTTT. It encodes CCARGPDRGRGQPQHF.

This clonotype was counted between two and nine times. The J gene is TRBJ1-1, the V gene TRBV20-1, with D hard to call. The CDR3 sequence is 14 residues long. Per germline, CDR1 DFQATT and CDR2 SNEGSKA (reference sequence). Trimming stripped 0 bases from V and 1 base from J, with 9 bases between. The DNA of the CDR3 is TGCAGTGCTAGAGATTCAAAAGGGAACACTGAAGCTTTCTTT. This encodes CSARDSKGNTEAFF.

This clonotype came up a few times. The genes are TRBV7-8 and TRBJ2-2, with 7 bases lining up with TRBD1. The CDR3 runs 17 residues. Losses at the gene ends were 2 bases for V and 2 bases for J; bases not matched to a gene: 8. The germline CDR1 and CDR2 sequences are SGHVS and FQNEAQ. In DNA form, the CDR3 reads TGTGCCAGCAGCTTATACCCCGGACAGGAAAACACCGGGGAGCTGTTTTTT. Translated, it gives CASSLYPGQENTGELFF. The full variable domain, with the rest looked up from reference TRBV7-8 and TRBJ2-2, is GAGVSQSPRYKVAKRGQDVALRCDPISGHVSLFWYQQALGQGPEFLTYFQNEAQLDKSGLPSDRFFAERPEGSVSTLKIQRTQQEDSAVYLCASSLYPGQENTGELFFGEGSRLTVL.

This rearrangement joins TRBV14 to TRBJ2-3; possible D gene TRBD2, 5 bases. The CDR3 runs 21 residues. The V gene's germline CDR1 is SGHDN and CDR2 FVKESK. Trimming pared 1 base from V and 0 bases from J, leaving 26 bases between. CDR3: CASSQGQKRRIYYRSTDTQYF. The CDR3 region has the DNA TGTGCCAGCAGCCAAGGCCAAAAGCGGAGAATATATTACCGAAGCACAGATACGCAGTATTTT.

As DNA, the CDR3 is TGTGCCAGCAGCCAAGATCTGTACCCAGGGTTAGGCACTGAAGCTTTCTTT. Protein product: CASSQDLYPGLGTEAFF. This chain joins TRBV4-2 and TRBJ1-1; D possibly corresponds to TRBD1 (5 bases). From germline, CDR1 is LGHNA and CDR2 YNFKEQ. The CDR3 spans 17 residues. Trimming shortened V by 0 bases and J by 4 bases, and 18 bases separated the two germline ends.

The chain is built from TRBV2 and TRBJ1-1, with a possible D match to TRBD1 (5 bases). The CDR3 contains 16 residues. Germline CDR1 reads SNHLY; CDR2 reads FYNNEI. V gave up 0 bases and J gave up 0 bases, with 11 bases separating them. The CDR3 loop is CASSEARGRLNTEAFF. Written as DNA, the CDR3 is TGTGCCAGCAGTGAAGCAAGGGGAAGACTGAACACTGAAGCTTTCTTT.

The chain has TRBV12-3 or TRBV12-4 and TRBJ1-1, with 7 nucleotides matching TRBD1. The CDR3 consists of 14 residues. V gave up 4 bases and J gave up 4 bases; unmatched junction bases: 6. The CDR3 DNA reads TGTGCCAGCAGTTCCACAGGGGATCTCACTGAAGCTTTCTTT. Translation gives CASSSTGDLTEAFF.

In its sample, this clonotype was seen a few times. The rearrangement uses TRBV5-1 and TRBJ2-5, with TRBD2 matching 12 bases. V lost 3 bases to trimming and J lost 10 bases; unmatched junction nucleotides: 10. CDR3 length: 15 residues. Germline assignment: CDR1 SGHRS and CDR2 YFSETQ. The CDR3 nucleotides are TGCGCCAGCAGCTCCGATGGACTAGCGGGGCCTATCCAGTACTTC. Its protein is CASSSDGLAGPIQYF.

The genes are TRBV2 and TRBJ2-1; tentative D call: TRBD2 (6 bases). V was pared by 8 bases and J by 9 bases, with 17 bases between. Germline assignment: CDR1 SNHLY and CDR2 FYNNEI. The length of the CDR3 is 13 residues. The DNA of the CDR3 is TGTGCCAGCGGGGTAGGAGGGGTTGGTGAGCAGTTCTTC. This sequence encodes CASGVGGVGEQFF. The full variable domain, completed using reference TRBV2 and TRBJ2-1, is EPEVTQTPSHQVTQMGQEVILRCVPISNHLYFYWYRQILGQKVEFLVSFYNNEISEKSEIFDDQFSVERPDGSNFTLKIRSTKLEDSAMYFCASGVGGVGEQFFGPGTRLTVL.